This T cell receptor beta chain stems from a study of T cells in Graves' hyperthyroidism and ophthalmopathy. General study results and limits: Ophthalmopathy onset followed model prediction by a median roughly 6 months.

The CDR3 has 13 residues. Trimming took 5 bases from V and 8 from J, leaving 13 bases between them. Germline CDR1 reads SEHNR; CDR2 reads FQNEAQ (reference sequence). TCR beta CDR3 region amplification was performed from RNA transcripts. HTBI primers were the set used in a first-round RT-PCR of the TCR CDR3. From the multiplex PCR reads, TCRdb called clonotypes with MiXCR, one entry per CDR3 protein. The table shows under 800,000 distinct CDR3 sequences, with approximately 15% occurring only once. As to this clonotype: Its antigen remains unknown.

Sequenced sample: blood. This sequence originates from a woman between 18 and 30 years old with Graves' hyperthyroidism. The chain combines TRBV7-9 with TRBJ2-1; D possibly corresponds to TRBD1 (5 bases). The CDR3 region has the DNA TGTGCCAGCAGCCCGCATCAGGGTTATGAGCAGTTCTTC. Encoded protein: CASSPHQGYEQFF. The whole variable domain, remainder taken from reference TRBV7-9 and TRBJ2-1, is DTGVSQNPRHKITKRGQNVTFRCDPISEHNRLYWYRQTLGQGPEFLTYFQNEAQLEKSRLLSDRFSAERPKGSFSTLEIQRTEQGDSAMYLCASSPHQGYEQFFGPGTRLTVL.